Given below is one TCR beta chain in context. The germline CDR1 and CDR2 sequences are MGHRA and YSYEKL. V lost 4 bases to trimming and J lost 9 bases; unmatched junction nucleotides: 7. This CDR3 is built from 15 residues. These data originate in a study of shared clonotypes between healthy human individuals. Sequencing used immunoSEQ multiplex PCR; TCRdb keeps in-frame clones, though not all of them. The sample holds under 1 million clones, 85% to 95% seen once. The naive CD8 population came from CD45RO-negative cells selected for CCR7, without terminally differentiated effector memory CD45RA+ cells.

The V call is TRBV4-1, the J call TRBJ2-1, with TRBD2 identical over 12 bases. This clonotype was obtained from a man aged 30 to 39 in good health. The sample comprised naive CD8+ T cells sorted from blood. CDR3 protein: CASSPWTSGIGEQFF. CDR3 in DNA: TGCGCCAGCAGCCCTTGGACTAGCGGGATCGGTGAGCAGTTCTTC.